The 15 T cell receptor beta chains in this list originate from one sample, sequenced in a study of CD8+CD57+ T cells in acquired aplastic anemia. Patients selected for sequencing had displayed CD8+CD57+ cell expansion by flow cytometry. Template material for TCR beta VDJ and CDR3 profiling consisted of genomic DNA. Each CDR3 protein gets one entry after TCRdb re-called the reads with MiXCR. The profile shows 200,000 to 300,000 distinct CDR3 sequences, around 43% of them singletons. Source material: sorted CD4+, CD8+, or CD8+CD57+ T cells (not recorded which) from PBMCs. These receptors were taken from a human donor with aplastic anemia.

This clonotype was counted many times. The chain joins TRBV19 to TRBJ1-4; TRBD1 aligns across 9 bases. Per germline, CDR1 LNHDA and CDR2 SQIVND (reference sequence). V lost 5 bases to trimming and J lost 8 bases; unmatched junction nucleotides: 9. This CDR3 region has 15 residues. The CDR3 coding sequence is TGTGCCAGTAGTTTTGAGACAGGGGGTGAAGAAAAACTGTTTTTT. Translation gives CASSFETGGEEKLFF.

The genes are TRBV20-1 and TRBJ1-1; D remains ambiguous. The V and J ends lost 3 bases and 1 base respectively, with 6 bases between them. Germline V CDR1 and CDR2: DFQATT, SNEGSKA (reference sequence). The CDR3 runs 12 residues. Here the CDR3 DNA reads TGCAGTGCTAGGCGGCAGAACACTGAAGCTTTCTTT. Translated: CSARRQNTEAFF.

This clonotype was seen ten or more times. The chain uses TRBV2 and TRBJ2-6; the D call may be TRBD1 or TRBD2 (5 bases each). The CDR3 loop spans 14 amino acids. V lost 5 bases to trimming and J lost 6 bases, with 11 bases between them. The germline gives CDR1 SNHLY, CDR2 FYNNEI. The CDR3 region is CASSWDLEANVLTF. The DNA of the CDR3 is TGTGCCAGCAGTTGGGACCTTGAGGCCAACGTCCTGACTTTC.

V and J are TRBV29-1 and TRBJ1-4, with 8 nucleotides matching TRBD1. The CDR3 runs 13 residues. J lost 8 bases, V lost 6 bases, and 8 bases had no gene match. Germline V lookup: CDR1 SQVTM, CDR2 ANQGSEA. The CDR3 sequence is CSVPGGAGEKLFF. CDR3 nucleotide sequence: TGCAGCGTACCAGGGGGCGCGGGGGAAAAACTGTTTTTT.

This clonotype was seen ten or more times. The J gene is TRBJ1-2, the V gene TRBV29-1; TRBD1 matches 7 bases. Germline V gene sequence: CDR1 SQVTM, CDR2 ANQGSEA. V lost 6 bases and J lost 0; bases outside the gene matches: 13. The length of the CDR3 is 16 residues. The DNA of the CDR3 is TGCAGCGTCCCCAGGGGGGACAGTATATCTAACTATGGCTACACCTTC. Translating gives CSVPRGDSISNYGYTF.

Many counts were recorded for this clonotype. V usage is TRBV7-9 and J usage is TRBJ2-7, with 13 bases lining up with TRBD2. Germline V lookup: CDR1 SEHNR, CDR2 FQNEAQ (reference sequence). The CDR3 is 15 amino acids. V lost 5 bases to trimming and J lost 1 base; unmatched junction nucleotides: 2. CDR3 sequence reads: CASSVGLAGSYEQYF. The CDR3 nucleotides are TGTGCCAGCAGCGTGGGACTAGCGGGGTCCTACGAGCAGTACTTC.

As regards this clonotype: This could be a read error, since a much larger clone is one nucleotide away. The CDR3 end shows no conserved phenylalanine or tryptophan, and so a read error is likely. DNA for the CDR3: TGTGCCAGCAGTTGGCGGCTAGCCGGTGAGCAGTACTCC. Amino acid sequence: CASSWRLAGEQYS. The chain joins TRBV7-8 to TRBJ2-7; D is perhaps TRBD2 (5 bases). The CDR3 is made up of 13 amino acids. The germline V gene has CDR1 SGHVS and CDR2 FQNEAQ. V was trimmed by 6 bases and J by 7 bases, leaving 16 bases between them.

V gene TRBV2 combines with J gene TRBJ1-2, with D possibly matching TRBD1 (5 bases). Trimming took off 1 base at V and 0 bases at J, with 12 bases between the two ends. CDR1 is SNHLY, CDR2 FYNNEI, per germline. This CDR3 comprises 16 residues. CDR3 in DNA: TGTGCCAGCAGTGAAGAAGGCAGGGTAGCTAACTATGGCTACACCTTC. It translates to CASSEEGRVANYGYTF.

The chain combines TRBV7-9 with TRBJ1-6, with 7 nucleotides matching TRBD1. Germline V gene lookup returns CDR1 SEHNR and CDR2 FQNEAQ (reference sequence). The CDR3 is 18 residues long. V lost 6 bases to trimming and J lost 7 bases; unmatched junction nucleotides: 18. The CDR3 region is CASSPPGQKGRANSPLHF. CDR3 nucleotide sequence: TGTGCCAGCAGTCCGCCGGGACAGAAGGGAAGAGCGAATTCACCCCTCCACTTT.

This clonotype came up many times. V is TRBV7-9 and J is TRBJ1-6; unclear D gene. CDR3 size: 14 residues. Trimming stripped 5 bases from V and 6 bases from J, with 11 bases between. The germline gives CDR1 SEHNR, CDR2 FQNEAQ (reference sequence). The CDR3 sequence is CASSPERTNSPLHF. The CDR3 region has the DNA TGTGCCAGCAGCCCCGAGAGAACTAATTCACCCCTCCACTTT.

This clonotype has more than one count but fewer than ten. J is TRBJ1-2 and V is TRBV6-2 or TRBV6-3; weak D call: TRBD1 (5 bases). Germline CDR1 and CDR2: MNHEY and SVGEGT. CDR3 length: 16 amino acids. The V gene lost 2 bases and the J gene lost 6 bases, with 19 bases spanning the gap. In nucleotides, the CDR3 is TGTGCCAGCAGTTACCACAGTGCGGGGCAGCCAGATGGCTACACCTTC. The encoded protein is CASSYHSAGQPDGYTF.

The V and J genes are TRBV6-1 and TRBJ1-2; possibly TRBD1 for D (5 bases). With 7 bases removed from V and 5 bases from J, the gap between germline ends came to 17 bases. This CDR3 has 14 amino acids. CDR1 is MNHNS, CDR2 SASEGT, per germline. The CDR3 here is CASKDKWGLYGYTF. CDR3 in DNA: TGTGCCAGCAAGGACAAGTGGGGTCTTTATGGCTACACCTTC.

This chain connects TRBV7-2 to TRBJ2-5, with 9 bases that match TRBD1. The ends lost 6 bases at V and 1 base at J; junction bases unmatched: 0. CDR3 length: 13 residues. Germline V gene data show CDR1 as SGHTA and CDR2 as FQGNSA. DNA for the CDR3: TGTGCCAGCAGGACAGGGGGCCAAGAGACCCAGTACTTC. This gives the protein CASRTGGQETQYF.

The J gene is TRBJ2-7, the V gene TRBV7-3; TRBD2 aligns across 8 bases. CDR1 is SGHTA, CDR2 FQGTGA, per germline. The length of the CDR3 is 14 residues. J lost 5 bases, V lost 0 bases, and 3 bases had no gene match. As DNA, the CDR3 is TGTGCCAGCAGCTTAACGGGACTAGGCAACGAGCAGTACTTC. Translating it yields CASSLTGLGNEQYF.

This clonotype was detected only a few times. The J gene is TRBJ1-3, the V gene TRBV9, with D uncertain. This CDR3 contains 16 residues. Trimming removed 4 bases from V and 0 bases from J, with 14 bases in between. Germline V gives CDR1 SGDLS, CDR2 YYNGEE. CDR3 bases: TGTGCCAGCAGCCCCGACCCGAGCCACTCTGGAAACACCATATATTTT. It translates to CASSPDPSHSGNTIYF.